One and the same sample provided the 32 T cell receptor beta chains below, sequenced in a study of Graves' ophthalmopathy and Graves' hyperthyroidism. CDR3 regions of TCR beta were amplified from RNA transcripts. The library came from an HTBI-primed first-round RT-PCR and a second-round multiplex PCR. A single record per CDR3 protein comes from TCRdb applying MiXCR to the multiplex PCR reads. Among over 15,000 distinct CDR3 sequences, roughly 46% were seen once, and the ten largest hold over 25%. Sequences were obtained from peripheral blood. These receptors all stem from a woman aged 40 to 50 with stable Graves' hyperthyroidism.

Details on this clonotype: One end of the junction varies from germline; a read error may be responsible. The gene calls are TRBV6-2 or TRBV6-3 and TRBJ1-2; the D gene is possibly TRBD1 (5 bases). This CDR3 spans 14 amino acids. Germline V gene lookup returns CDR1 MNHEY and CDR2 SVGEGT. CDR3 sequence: CASRYGSRDYGYTF. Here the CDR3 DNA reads TGTGCCAGCCGTTATGGCAGCAGGGACTATGGCTACACCTTC.

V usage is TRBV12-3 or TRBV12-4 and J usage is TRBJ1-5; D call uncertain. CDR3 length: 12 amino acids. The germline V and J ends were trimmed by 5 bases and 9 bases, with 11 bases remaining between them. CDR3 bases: TGTGCCAGCAGTCCCAGTGTGGGGCCCCAGCATTTT. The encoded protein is CASSPSVGPQHF.

CDR3: CASTGLAGVRNEQFF. Written as DNA, the CDR3 is TGTGCCAGCACCGGACTAGCGGGAGTCAGGAATGAGCAGTTCTTC. V gene TRBV11-3 combines with J gene TRBJ2-1, with 13 bases lining up with TRBD2. Germline CDR1 reads SGHNT; CDR2 reads YENEEA. After removal of 7 bases from V and 7 bases from J, the junction contained 7 bases not matched to a gene. The CDR3 sequence is 15 residues long.

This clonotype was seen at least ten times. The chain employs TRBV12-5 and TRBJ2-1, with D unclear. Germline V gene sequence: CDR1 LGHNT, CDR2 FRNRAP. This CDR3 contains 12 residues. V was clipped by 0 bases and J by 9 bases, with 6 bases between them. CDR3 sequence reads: CASGLVRGEQFF. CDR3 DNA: TGTGCTAGTGGTTTGGTACGCGGTGAGCAGTTCTTC.

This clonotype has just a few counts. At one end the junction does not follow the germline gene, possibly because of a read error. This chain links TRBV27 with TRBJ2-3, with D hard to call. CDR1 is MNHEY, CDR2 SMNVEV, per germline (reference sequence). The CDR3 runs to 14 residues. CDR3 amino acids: CASSLFQASETQYF. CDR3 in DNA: TGTGCCAGCAGTTTATTCCAGGCCTCAGAGACGCAGTATTTT.

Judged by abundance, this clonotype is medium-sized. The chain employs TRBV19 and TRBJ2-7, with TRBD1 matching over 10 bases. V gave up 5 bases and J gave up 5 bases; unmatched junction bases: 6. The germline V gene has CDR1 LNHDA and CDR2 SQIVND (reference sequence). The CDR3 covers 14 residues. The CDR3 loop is CASSPDRGGDEQYF. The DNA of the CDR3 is TGTGCCAGTAGTCCGGACAGGGGGGGGGACGAGCAGTACTTC. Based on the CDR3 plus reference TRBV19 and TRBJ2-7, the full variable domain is DGGITQSPKYLFRKEGQNVTLSCEQNLNHDAMYWYRQDPGQGLRLIYYSQIVNDFQKGDIAEGYSVSREKKESFPLTVTSAQKNPTAFYLCASSPDRGGDEQYFGPGTRLTVT.

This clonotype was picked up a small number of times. CDR3 in amino acids: CASSPEGNLNEKLFF. The DNA for the CDR3 is TGTGCCAGCAGCCCCGAGGGGAACCTTAATGAAAAACTGTTTTTT. The chain combines TRBV4-2 with TRBJ1-4, with D possibly TRBD1 on 5 matching bases. Germline CDR1 LGHNA, CDR2 YNFKEQ. V was trimmed by 4 bases and J by 4 bases, leaving 13 bases between them. The CDR3 runs 15 residues.

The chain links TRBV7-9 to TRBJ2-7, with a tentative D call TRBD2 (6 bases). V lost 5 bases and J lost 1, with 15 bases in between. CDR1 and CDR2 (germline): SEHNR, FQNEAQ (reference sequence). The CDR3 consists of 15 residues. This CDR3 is CASSPGAGPSYEQYF. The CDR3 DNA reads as TGTGCCAGCAGCCCCGGGGCGGGACCGTCCTACGAGCAGTACTTC. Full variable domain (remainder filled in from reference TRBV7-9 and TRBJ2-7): DTGVSQNPRHKITKRGQNVTFRCDPISEHNRLYWYRQTLGQGPEFLTYFQNEAQLEKSRLLSDRFSAERPKGSFSTLEIQRTEQGDSAMYLCASSPGAGPSYEQYFGPGTRLTVT.

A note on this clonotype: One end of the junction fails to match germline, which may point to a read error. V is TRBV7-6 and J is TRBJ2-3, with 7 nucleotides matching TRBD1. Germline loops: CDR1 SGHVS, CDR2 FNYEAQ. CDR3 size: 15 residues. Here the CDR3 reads CASSLGKAGGDTQYF. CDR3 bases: TGTGCTAGCAGCTTAGGGAAGGCAGGGGGAGATACGCAGTATTTT.

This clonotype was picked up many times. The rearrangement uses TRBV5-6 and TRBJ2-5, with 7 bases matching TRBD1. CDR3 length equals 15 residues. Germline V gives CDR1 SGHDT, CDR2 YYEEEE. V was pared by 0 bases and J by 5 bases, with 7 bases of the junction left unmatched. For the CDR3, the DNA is TGTGCCAGCAGCTTGGTAACAGGGGTGAGCGAGACCCAGTACTTC. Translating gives CASSLVTGVSETQYF.

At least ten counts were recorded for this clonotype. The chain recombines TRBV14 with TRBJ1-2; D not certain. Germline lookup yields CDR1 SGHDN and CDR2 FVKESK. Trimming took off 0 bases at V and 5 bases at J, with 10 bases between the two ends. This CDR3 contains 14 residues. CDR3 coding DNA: TGTGCCAGCAGCCAAGATGTACAGATATATGGCTACACCTTC. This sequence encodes CASSQDVQIYGYTF.

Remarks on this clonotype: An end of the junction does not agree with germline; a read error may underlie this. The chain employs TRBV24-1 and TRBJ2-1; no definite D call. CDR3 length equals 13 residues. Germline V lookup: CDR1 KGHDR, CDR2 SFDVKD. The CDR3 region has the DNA TGTGCCACCACCGACACCTCCTACAATGAGCGGTTCTTC. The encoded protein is CATTDTSYNERFF.

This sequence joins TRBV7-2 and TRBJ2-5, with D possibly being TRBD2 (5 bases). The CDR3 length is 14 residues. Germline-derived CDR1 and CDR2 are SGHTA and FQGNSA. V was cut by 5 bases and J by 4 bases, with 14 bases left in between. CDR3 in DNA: TGTGCCAGCAGCGGTCTAGCTGTTCGAGAGACCCAGTACTTC. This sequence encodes CASSGLAVRETQYF.

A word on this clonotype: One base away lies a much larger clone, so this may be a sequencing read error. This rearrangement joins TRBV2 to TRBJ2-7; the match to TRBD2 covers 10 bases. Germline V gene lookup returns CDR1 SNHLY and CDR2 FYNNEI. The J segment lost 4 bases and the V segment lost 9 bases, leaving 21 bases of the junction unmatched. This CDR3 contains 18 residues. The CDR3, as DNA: TGTGCCAGTCTAACGGGGGGAGCGGGGGGGTCCGGGGAGTACGAGCAGTACTTC. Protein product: CASLTGGAGGSGEYEQYF.

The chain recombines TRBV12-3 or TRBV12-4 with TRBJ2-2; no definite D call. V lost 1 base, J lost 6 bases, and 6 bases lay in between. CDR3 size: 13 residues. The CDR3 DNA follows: TGTGCCAGCAGTTTAGTCGGGTCCGGGGAGCTGTTTTTT. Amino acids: CASSLVGSGELFF.

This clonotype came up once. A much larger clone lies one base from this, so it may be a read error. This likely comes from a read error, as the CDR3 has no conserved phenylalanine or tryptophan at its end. The CDR3 sequence is CASSFGANTEAFV. The CDR3 DNA is TGTGCCAGCAGCTTTGGGGCGAACACTGAAGCTTTCGTT. The chain employs TRBV11-3 and TRBJ1-1, with a weak D call TRBD1 (5 bases). Germline values: CDR1 SGHNT, CDR2 YENEEA. V was trimmed by 3 bases and J by 1 base, leaving 6 bases between them. CDR3 size: 13 residues.

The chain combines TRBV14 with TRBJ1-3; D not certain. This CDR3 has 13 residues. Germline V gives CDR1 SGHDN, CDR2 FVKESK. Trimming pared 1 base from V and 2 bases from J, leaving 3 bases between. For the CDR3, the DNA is TGTGCCAGCAGCCAAGTGGCTGGAAACACCATATATTTT. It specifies CASSQVAGNTIYF.

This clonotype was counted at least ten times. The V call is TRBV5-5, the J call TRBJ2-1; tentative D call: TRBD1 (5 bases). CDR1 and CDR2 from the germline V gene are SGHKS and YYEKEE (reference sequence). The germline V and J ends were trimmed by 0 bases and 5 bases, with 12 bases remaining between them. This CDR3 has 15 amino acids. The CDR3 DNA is TGTGCCAGCAGCTTGGGTCAGGGATCGGACAATGAGCAGTTCTTC. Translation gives CASSLGQGSDNEQFF.

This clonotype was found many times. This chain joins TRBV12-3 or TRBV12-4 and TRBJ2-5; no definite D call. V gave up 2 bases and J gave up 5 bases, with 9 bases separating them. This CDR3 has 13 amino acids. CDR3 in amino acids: CASSLYQGETQYF. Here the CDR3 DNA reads TGTGCCAGCAGTTTATATCAAGGCGAGACCCAGTACTTC.

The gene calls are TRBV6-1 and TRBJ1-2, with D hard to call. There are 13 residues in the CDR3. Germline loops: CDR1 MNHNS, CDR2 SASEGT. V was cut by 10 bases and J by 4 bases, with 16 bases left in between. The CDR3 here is CATEVFSGYGYTF. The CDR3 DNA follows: TGTGCCACTGAGGTTTTTTCAGGCTATGGCTACACCTTC.

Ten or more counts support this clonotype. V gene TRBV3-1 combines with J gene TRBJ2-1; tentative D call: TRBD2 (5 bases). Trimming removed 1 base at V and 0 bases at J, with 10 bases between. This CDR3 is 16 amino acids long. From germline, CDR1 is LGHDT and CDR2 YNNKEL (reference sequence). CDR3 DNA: TGTGCCAGCAGCCAAGCTCGGGGAAGCTCCTACAATGAGCAGTTCTTC. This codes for CASSQARGSSYNEQFF.

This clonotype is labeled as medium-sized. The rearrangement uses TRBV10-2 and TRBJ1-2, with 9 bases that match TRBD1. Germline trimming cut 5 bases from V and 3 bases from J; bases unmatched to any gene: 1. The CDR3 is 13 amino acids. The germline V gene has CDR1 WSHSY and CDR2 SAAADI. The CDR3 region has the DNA TGCGCCAGCAGTAGGACAGGGGACTATGGCTACACCTTC. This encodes CASSRTGDYGYTF.

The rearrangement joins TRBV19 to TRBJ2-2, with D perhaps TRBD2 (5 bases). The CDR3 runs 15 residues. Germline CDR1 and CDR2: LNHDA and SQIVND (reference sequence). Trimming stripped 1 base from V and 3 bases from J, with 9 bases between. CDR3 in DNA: TGTGCCAGTAGTATAGTAAGCGGCTACACCGGGGAGCTGTTTTTT. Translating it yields CASSIVSGYTGELFF.

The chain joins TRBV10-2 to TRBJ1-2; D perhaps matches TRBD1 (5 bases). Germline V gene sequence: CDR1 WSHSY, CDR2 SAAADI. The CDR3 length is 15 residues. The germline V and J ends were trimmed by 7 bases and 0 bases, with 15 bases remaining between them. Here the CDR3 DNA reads TGCGCCAGCATGGGGACTGCCACAGCTAACTATGGCTACACCTTC. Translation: CASMGTATANYGYTF.

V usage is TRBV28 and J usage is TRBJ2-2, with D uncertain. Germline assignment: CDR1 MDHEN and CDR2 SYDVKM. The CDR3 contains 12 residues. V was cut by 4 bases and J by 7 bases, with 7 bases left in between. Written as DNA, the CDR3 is TGTGCCAGCAGTTCACTAAGCGGGGAGCTGTTTTTT. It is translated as CASSSLSGELFF.

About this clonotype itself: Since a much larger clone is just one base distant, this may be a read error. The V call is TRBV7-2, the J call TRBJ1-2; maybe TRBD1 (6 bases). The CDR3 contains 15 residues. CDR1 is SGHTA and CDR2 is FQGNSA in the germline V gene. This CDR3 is CASSRRTDPNCGYTF. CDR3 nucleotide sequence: TGTGCCAGCAGCCGAAGGACAGATCCTAACTGTGGCTACACCTTC.

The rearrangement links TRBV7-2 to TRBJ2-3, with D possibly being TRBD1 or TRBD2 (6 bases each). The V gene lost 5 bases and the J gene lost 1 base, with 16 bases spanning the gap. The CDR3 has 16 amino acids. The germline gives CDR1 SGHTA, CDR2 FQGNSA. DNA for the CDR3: TGTGCCAGCAGCCGGAGAGGGGGGCGGGGCACAGATACGCAGTATTTT. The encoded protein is CASSRRGGRGTDTQYF.

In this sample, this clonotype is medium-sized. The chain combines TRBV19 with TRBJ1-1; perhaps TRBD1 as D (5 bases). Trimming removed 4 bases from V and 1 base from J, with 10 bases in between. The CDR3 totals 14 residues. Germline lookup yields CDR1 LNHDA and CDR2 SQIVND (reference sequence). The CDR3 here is CASSTDITNTEAFF. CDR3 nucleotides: TGTGCCAGTAGTACGGACATCACGAACACTGAAGCTTTCTTT. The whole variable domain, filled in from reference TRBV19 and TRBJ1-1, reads DGGITQSPKYLFRKEGQNVTLSCEQNLNHDAMYWYRQDPGQGLRLIYYSQIVNDFQKGDIAEGYSVSREKKESFPLTVTSAQKNPTAFYLCASSTDITNTEAFFGQGTRLTVV.

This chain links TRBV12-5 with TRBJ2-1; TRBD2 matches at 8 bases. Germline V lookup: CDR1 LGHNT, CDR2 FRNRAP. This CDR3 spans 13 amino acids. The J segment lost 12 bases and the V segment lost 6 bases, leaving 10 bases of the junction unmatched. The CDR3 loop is CASGGLAGTGQFF. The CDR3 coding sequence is TGTGCTAGTGGGGGGCTAGCGGGCACGGGGCAGTTCTTC.

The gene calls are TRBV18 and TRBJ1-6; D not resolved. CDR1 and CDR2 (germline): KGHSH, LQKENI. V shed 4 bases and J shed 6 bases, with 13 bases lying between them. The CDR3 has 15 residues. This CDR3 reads CASSQEAGGNSPLHF. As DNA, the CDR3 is TGTGCCAGCTCACAAGAGGCGGGTGGTAATTCACCCCTCCACTTT. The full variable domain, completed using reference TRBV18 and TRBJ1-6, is NAGVMQNPRHLVRRRGQEARLRCSPMKGHSHVYWYRQLPEEGLKFMVYLQKENIIDESGMPKERFSAEFPKEGPSILRIQQVVRGDSAAYFCASSQEAGGNSPLHFGNGTRLTVT.

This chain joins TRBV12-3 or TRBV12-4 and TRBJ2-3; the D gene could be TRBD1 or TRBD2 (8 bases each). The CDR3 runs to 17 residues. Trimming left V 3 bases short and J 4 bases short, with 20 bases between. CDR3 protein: CASSLPGLAGGSDTQYF. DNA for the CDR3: TGTGCCAGCAGTTTGCCTGGACTAGCAGGGGGCTCAGATACGCAGTATTTT.

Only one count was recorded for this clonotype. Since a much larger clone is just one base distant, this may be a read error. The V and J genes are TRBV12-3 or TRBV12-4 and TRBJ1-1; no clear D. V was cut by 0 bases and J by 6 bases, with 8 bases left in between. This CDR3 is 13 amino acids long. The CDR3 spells CASSLALAAEAFF. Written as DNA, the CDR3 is TGTGCCAGCAGTTTAGCCTTAGCGGCTGAAGCTTTCTTT.